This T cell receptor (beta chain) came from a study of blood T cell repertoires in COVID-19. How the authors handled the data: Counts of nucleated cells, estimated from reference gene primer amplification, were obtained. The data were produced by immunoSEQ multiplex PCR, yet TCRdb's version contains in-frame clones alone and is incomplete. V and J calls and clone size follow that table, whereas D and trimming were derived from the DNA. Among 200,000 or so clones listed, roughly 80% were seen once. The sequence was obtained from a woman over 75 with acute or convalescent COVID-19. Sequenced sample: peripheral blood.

DNA of the CDR3: TGTGCCAGCATTCCGACAGGTAGCACTGAAGCTTTCTTT. It encodes CASIPTGSTEAFF. J is TRBJ1-1 and V is TRBV6-5, with D possibly TRBD1 on 6 matching bases. V shed 7 bases and J shed 4 bases, with 13 bases lying between them. CDR1 is MNHEY, CDR2 SVGAGI, per germline. This CDR3 is 13 amino acids long.